Detailed here is one TCR beta chain. What it binds is unknown. This CDR3 is 13 amino acids long. Germline values: CDR1 KGHSH, CDR2 LQKENI. V was trimmed by 3 bases and J by 4 bases, leaving 8 bases between them. These data are taken from a study of Ad26.COV2.S vaccination and SARS-CoV-2 variants. Notes on the study in general: Spike-specific TCR breadth was greater in vaccine than placebo recipients. After vaccination, substantial breadth of spike-specific CD8+ and CD4+ responses was reported. Measurements of TCR breadth and depth may have given underestimates of the total T cell responses.

The method was immunoSEQ multiplex PCR; TCRdb's version includes in-frame clones alone and lacks a portion of them. The sample shows about 680,000 clones, about 89% of them seen only once. Specified treatment: roughly 19 received Ad26.COV2.S at low or high dose, single or two shots; several received placebo; per-sample allocation not given. The samples were gathered on day 63 after the first injection of vaccine or placebo. This person who donated was an adult of 18-55 years in Boston. This clonotype was obtained from a person aged 18 to 59 who received the Ad26.COV2.S COVID-19 vaccine or a placebo. The starting material was peripheral blood, obtained in a trial of Ad26.COV2.S vaccine versus placebo. The rearrangement links TRBV18 to TRBJ2-3; D not certain. CDR3 in amino acids: CASSPPNPDTQYF. The CDR3, as DNA: TGTGCCAGCTCACCTCCCAACCCAGATACGCAGTATTTT.